Shown below are 32 T cell receptor beta chains from a single sample sequenced in a study of T cell clonality in common variable immunodeficiency (dated by TCRdb to the mid-2010s). Library preparation used the immunoSEQ multiplex PCR assay. Held by TCRdb, this immuneACCESS table contains in-frame sequences only and omits some clones. Under half of the omission traces to an unresolved V gene where checked; the cause of the rest is unknown. This sample has some 60,000 clones, none of them a singleton. Of the sample, more than 1.5% falls within the top ten clones. Specimen: peripheral blood mononuclear cells. These receptors came from a person aged 18 to 75 in good health.

This clone was recorded at least ten times. Coverage ceases 3 residues before the CDR3 finishes, and the germline J gene fills in the end. The V and J genes are TRBV28 and TRBJ1-1; tentatively, D is TRBD1 (5 bases). CDR1 and CDR2 from the germline V gene are MDHEN and SYDVKM. With 1 base removed from V and 7 bases from J, the gap between germline ends came to 10 bases. The CDR3 has 13 residues. The sequenced CDR3 bases are TGTGCCAGCAGTTTATCAACAGGTCTTGAA. Protein sequence: CASSLSTGLE. The CDR3 in full is CASSLSTGLEAFF.

This clone was seen at least ten times. The CDR3 end falls 3 residues outside the read, so it is completed with the germline J gene. The V gene is TRBV20-1, the J gene TRBJ1-1; 9 bases align to TRBD1. Germline V CDR1 and CDR2: DFQATT, SNEGSKA (reference sequence). This CDR3 is built from 13 residues. V dropped 6 bases and J dropped 7; count of bases not matched to a gene: 9. CDR3 amino acids: CSAETTGGGEAFF. CDR3 bases read: TGCAGTGCAGAAACAACAGGGGGCGGTGAA.

Only a few counts were recorded for this clone. The read ends 3 residues shy of where the CDR3 ends; the end is completed using the germline J gene. The chain is built from TRBV13 and TRBJ2-5; D gene unclear. The CDR3 covers 14 residues. V dropped 4 bases and J dropped 4 bases, with 13 bases sitting between them. The V gene's germline CDR1 is PRHDT and CDR2 FYEKMQ (reference sequence). The CDR3 sequence: CASSSSRVGETQYF. The part of the CDR3 DNA that was read is TGTGCCAGCAGCTCCAGTCGGGTGGGAGAGACC.

This clone was detected ten times or more. The read stops 3 residues short of the end of the CDR3; the missing end is completed from the germline J gene. The chain combines TRBV13 with TRBJ2-1; 11 nucleotides match TRBD1. The CDR3 runs 15 residues. Germline assignment: CDR1 PRHDT and CDR2 FYEKMQ (reference sequence). The trim removed 5 bases at V and 9 bases at J, leaving 9 bases unmatched. CDR3 bases read: TGTGCCAGCAGCCCCTGGACAGGGGGCGCGTCTGAG. It codes for CASSPWTGGASE. The full CDR3 protein reads CASSPWTGGASEQFF.

The sample holds a few counts of this clone. Just one base apart from a much larger clone, this may be a read error. The CDR3 end lies 3 residues beyond the end of the read and is filled in from the germline J gene. The same CDR3 is also encoded by other DNA sequences in this sample. V usage is TRBV19 and J usage is TRBJ2-7, with D uncertain. CDR1 and CDR2 from the germline V gene are LNHDA and SQIVND (reference sequence). There are 13 residues in the CDR3. The CDR3 bases that were read are TGCGCCAGTAGTACCATTAAGGGCTACGAG. It translates to CASSTIKGYE. The CDR3 in its entirety is CASSTIKGYEQYF.

The sample holds many counts of this clone. The read falls 3 residues short of the CDR3 end, and the missing part is taken from the germline J gene. The chain joins TRBV20-1 to TRBJ2-1, with D perhaps TRBD1 (6 bases). Germline CDR1 reads DFQATT; CDR2 reads SNEGSKA (reference sequence). This CDR3 contains 13 residues. V lost 6 bases and J 1 base, leaving 10 bases between the germline ends. The CDR3 loop is CSAPDRSYNEQFF. The CDR3 bases that were read are TGCAGTGCGCCGGACAGATCCTACAATGAG.

This clone was seen at least ten times. The CDR3 sequence is CAWSEGQAVYSNQPQHF. The sequenced CDR3 bases are TGTGCCTGGAGTGAGGGACAGGCCGTATATAGCAATCAGCCC. V gene TRBV30 combines with J gene TRBJ1-5, with TRBD1 matching 8 bases. The read terminates 3 residues ahead of where the CDR3 ends, so the germline J gene completes it. Germline CDR1 GTSNPN, CDR2 SVGIG (reference sequence). The CDR3 is 17 amino acids. V was clipped by 1 base and J by 0 bases; unmatched bases: 8.

This clone has ten or more counts. CDR3 amino acids: CASSQDQRTGTSTDTQYF. CDR3 DNA (partial): TGTGCCAGCAGCCAAGATCAGCGGACCGGAACTAGCACAGATACG. V gene TRBV4-2 combines with J gene TRBJ2-3; D perhaps matches TRBD2 (5 bases). The CDR3 extends 3 residues past the end of the read, so its final part is completed from the germline J gene. Trimming took off 0 bases at V and 0 bases at J, with 16 bases between the two ends. The germline CDR1 and CDR2 sequences are LGHNA and YNFKEQ. CDR3 length: 18 residues.

This clone came up a few times. A much larger clonotype is one base distant, so this may be a read error. The read terminates 3 residues before the CDR3 end, so the remaining end is supplied by the germline J gene. The chain uses TRBV7-9 and TRBJ2-1; tentative D call: TRBD1 (5 bases). There are 13 residues in the CDR3. The germline V gene encodes CDR1 SEHNR and CDR2 FQNEAQ (reference sequence). The sequenced CDR3 bases are TGTTCCAGCAGCTTAACAGGCTACAATGAG. Its translation is CSSSLTGYNE. The whole CDR3 region reads CSSSLTGYNEQFF. Using reference TRBV7-9 and TRBJ2-1 for the parts outside the CDR3, the full variable domain is DTGVSQNPRHKITKRGQNVTFRCDPISEHNRLYWYRQTLGQGPEFLTYFQNEAQLEKSRLLSDRFSAERPKGSFSTLEIQRTEQGDSAMYLCSSSLTGYNEQFFGPGTRLTVL.

In its sample, this clone was seen many times. Read data end 3 residues before the CDR3 end; the end is taken from the germline J gene. J is TRBJ2-7 and V is TRBV6-2 or TRBV6-3, with 7 bases lining up with TRBD1. Germline V gives CDR1 MNHEY, CDR2 SVGEGT. V shed 2 bases and J 2 bases; nucleotides not matched to a gene: 9. The CDR3 extends over 16 amino acids. The CDR3 DNA, read in part, is TGTGCCAGCAGTTACCCCCCGAGGGGGCGACCCTACGAG. It specifies CASSYPPRGRPYE. The whole CDR3 region reads CASSYPPRGRPYEQYF.

As regards this clone: Read coverage stops 3 residues before the CDR3 terminus; the germline J gene supplies the remainder. The genes are TRBV19 and TRBJ2-7; 7 bases align to TRBD2. V dropped 1 base and J dropped 1; count of bases not matched to a gene: 16. This CDR3 has 19 residues. Per the germline V gene, CDR1 is LNHDA and CDR2 is SQIVND (reference sequence). This CDR3 reads CASSIVSAGVSSMSYEQYF. The DNA read from the CDR3 is TGTGCCAGTAGTATAGTATCGGCGGGAGTTTCATCTATGTCCTACGAG. The full variable domain, rest sourced from reference TRBV19 and TRBJ2-7, is DGGITQSPKYLFRKEGQNVTLSCEQNLNHDAMYWYRQDPGQGLRLIYYSQIVNDFQKGDIAEGYSVSREKKESFPLTVTSAQKNPTAFYLCASSIVSAGVSSMSYEQYFGPGTRLTVT.

This clone was seen at least ten times. From the germline J gene comes the end of the CDR3, since the read stops 3 residues before it. The genes are TRBV5-1 and TRBJ2-2, with 8 bases identical to TRBD2. The CDR3 is made up of 16 amino acids. The V segment lost 0 bases and the J segment 6 bases; nucleotides outside the gene matches: 7. Germline lookup yields CDR1 SGHRS and CDR2 YFSETQ. The DNA read from the CDR3 is TGCGCCAGCAGCTTGGAGCGGGGGCGAGAGTCCGGGGAG. Its protein product is CASSLERGRESGE. The CDR3 reads in full as CASSLERGRESGELFF.

Comment on this clone: The CDR3 end lies 3 residues beyond the end of the read and is filled in from the germline J gene. V and J are TRBV20-1 and TRBJ2-7, with TRBD2 matching 8 bases. With V trimmed by 3 bases and J by 5 bases, 15 bases remained unmatched. CDR3 length: 16 amino acids. Germline V gene lookup returns CDR1 DFQATT and CDR2 SNEGSKA (reference sequence). CDR3 protein: CSARIPLAGGVDEQYF. CDR3 DNA, as far as it was read: TGCAGTGCTAGGATCCCCCTCGCGGGAGGCGTAGACGAG.

This clone came up many times. The read halts 3 residues ahead of the CDR3 end, with the missing end drawn from the germline J gene. This rearrangement joins TRBV12-5 to TRBJ1-1, with 10 positions matching TRBD1. The V segment lost 0 bases and the J segment 5 bases; nucleotides outside the gene matches: 3. Germline V CDR1 and CDR2: LGHNT, FRNRAP. This CDR3 has 15 residues. CDR3 protein: CASGLVDRGQTEAFF. CDR3 DNA (partial): TGTGCTAGTGGTTTGGTAGACAGGGGGCAGACTGAA.

Of note for this clone: The junction does not match germline at one end; this may be a read error. Coverage ceases 3 residues before the CDR3 finishes, and the germline J gene fills in the end. The rearrangement joins TRBV18 to TRBJ2-6; the D is unclear. Germline V gene data show CDR1 as KGHSH and CDR2 as LQKENI. CDR3 length: 17 amino acids. The covered CDR3 bases are TGTGCCAGCTCACCACAGTCAACAGTCTCTGAGGCCAACGTC. Residues: CASSPQSTVSEANV. The full CDR3 sequence reads CASSPQSTVSEANVLTF.

This clone was recorded at least ten times. Read sequence stops 3 residues before the CDR3 end, and the germline J gene provides the missing end. The J gene is TRBJ1-4, the V gene TRBV4-1, with 7 bases lining up with TRBD1. CDR1 and CDR2 from the germline V gene are MGHRA and YSYEKL. Trimming removed 1 base from V and 5 bases from J; junction bases left unmatched: 10. The CDR3 runs 17 residues. CDR3 bases read: TGCGCCAGCAGCCAAGGGAAGTTGAGGACAGGCAATGAAAAA. Its translation is CASSQGKLRTGNEK. The whole CDR3 protein reads CASSQGKLRTGNEKLFF.

At least ten counts were recorded for this clone. The DNA ends 3 residues before the CDR3 does, and the rest of the CDR3 is filled in from the germline J gene. This chain connects TRBV5-1 to TRBJ2-1; perhaps TRBD2 as D (6 bases). Germline loops: CDR1 SGHRS, CDR2 YFSETQ. CDR3 length: 15 residues. V shed 0 bases and J shed 6 bases, with 13 bases lying between them. This chain's CDR3 is CASSLASGYANEQFF. The covered CDR3 bases are TGCGCCAGCAGCTTGGCCAGCGGGTACGCCAATGAG.

This clone was counted ten times or more. The sequenced CDR3 bases are TGTGCCAGCAGCTTAGCCAGGAATGAG. Translation: CASSLARNE. The whole CDR3 region reads CASSLARNEQFF. The chain links TRBV7-9 to TRBJ2-1, with D unclear. Read sequence stops 3 residues before the CDR3 end, and the germline J gene provides the missing end. Germline assignment: CDR1 SEHNR and CDR2 FQNEAQ (reference sequence). This CDR3 region has 12 residues. Deletions cut 0 bases from V and 7 bases from J, with 4 bases between.

At least ten counts were recorded for this clone. The CDR3 is cut off 3 residues early in the read; its end comes from the germline J gene. V is TRBV20-1 and J is TRBJ2-5; 10 nucleotides agree with TRBD2. The CDR3 has 14 residues. The ends lost 5 bases at V and 0 bases at J; junction bases unmatched: 3. Germline V gene sequence: CDR1 DFQATT, CDR2 SNEGSKA (reference sequence). Partial CDR3 DNA: TGCAGTGCTGGACTAGCGGCGTACCAAGAGACC. Translation: CSAGLAAYQET. The full CDR3 sequence reads CSAGLAAYQETQYF.

This clone has a count of ten or more. From the germline J gene comes the end of the CDR3, since the read stops 3 residues before it. The chain links TRBV5-4 to TRBJ2-7; a weak D match, TRBD1 (6 bases). Germline V gene data show CDR1 as SGHNT and CDR2 as YYREEE (reference sequence). This CDR3 has 13 residues. V shed 0 bases and J shed 5 bases, with 9 bases lying between them. The CDR3 here is CASSLAGQNEQYF. Partial CDR3 DNA: TGTGCCAGCAGCTTGGCCGGACAGAACGAG.

This clone was picked up many times. The sequence runs out 3 residues before the end of the CDR3; the remainder is reconstructed from the germline J gene. V is TRBV4-1 and J is TRBJ2-7, with D possibly being TRBD2 (5 bases). The V and J ends lost 1 base and 0 bases respectively, with 10 bases between them. Germline CDR1 reads MGHRA; CDR2 reads YSYEKL. The CDR3 is 15 residues long. The sequenced part of the CDR3 DNA is TGCGCCAGCAGCCAAGCGACGGGGTTCTCCTACGAG. Translation gives CASSQATGFSYE. The whole CDR3 protein reads CASSQATGFSYEQYF.

Many counts were recorded for this clone. Sequencing ends 3 residues short of the CDR3 end; the germline J gene provides the rest. The chain uses TRBV4-2 and TRBJ2-1; 7 nucleotides agree with TRBD2. Germline V CDR1 and CDR2: LGHNA, YNFKEQ. After removal of 1 base from V and 5 bases from J, the junction contained 11 bases not matched to a gene. The CDR3 has 17 amino acids. The chain's CDR3 is CASSQAEGSGYHNEQFF. Partial CDR3 DNA: TGTGCCAGCAGCCAAGCTGAGGGTAGCGGGTACCACAATGAG.

This clone was seen ten or more times. Read sequence stops 3 residues before the CDR3 end, and the germline J gene provides the missing end. J is TRBJ1-2 and V is TRBV5-4, with 7 bases aligning to TRBD1. J lost 7 bases, V lost 2 bases, and 8 bases had no gene match. The germline V gene encodes CDR1 SGHNT and CDR2 YYREEE (reference sequence). The CDR3 contains 14 residues. The chain's CDR3 is CASSLVQGKTGYTF. CDR3 DNA, as far as it was read: TGTGCCAGCAGCTTAGTACAGGGGAAAACTGGC.

In its sample, this clone was seen many times. Read sequence stops 3 residues before the CDR3 end, and the germline J gene provides the missing end. The rearrangement uses TRBV18 and TRBJ2-1; 13 bases match TRBD2. Germline assignment: CDR1 KGHSH and CDR2 LQKENI. The length of the CDR3 is 16 residues. J lost 8 bases, V lost 1 base, and 5 bases had no gene match. Incomplete CDR3 DNA: TGTGCCAGCTCACCACAGGGGACTAGCGGGAAAGATGAG. Protein product: CASSPQGTSGKDE. The full CDR3 sequence reads CASSPQGTSGKDEQFF.

This clone was counted ten times or more. The read ends 3 residues before the CDR3 terminus; that terminus is restored from the germline J gene. The chain employs TRBV5-1 and TRBJ2-1, with 8 bases aligning to TRBD1. J was trimmed by 1 base and V by 0 bases; bases with no gene match: 6. The germline V gene encodes CDR1 SGHRS and CDR2 YFSETQ. The CDR3 length is 17 residues. The CDR3: CASSLGDRLNSYNEQFF. CDR3 DNA, as far as it was read: TGCGCCAGCAGCTTGGGGGACAGGCTGAATTCCTACAATGAG.

This clone was recorded many times. The CDR3 is cut off 3 residues early in the read; its end comes from the germline J gene. The V gene is TRBV20-1, the J gene TRBJ2-2, with D possibly being TRBD2 (7 bases). The CDR3 sequence is 15 residues long. Looked up from germline, CDR1 is DFQATT and CDR2 is SNEGSKA (reference sequence). V gave up 6 bases and J gave up 0 bases, with 14 bases separating them. CDR3 residues: CSAGGGTTNTGELFF. The covered CDR3 bases are TGCAGTGCCGGGGGCGGGACTACGAACACCGGGGAG.

This clone was observed at least ten times. The read finishes 3 residues shy of the CDR3 end, and the germline J gene is used to complete it. The V and J genes are TRBV7-2 and TRBJ2-5, with 7 positions matching TRBD2. Germline V lookup: CDR1 SGHTA, CDR2 FQGNSA. This CDR3 comprises 15 residues. The V and J ends lost 5 bases and 5 bases, in that order; junction bases with no gene match: 11. CDR3 residues: CASSHQRGEGETQYF. The sequenced CDR3 bases are TGTGCCAGCAGCCACCAGAGAGGGGAGGGTGAGACC.

On this clone itself: The junction differs from germline at one of its ends, possibly a read error. The CDR3 bases that were read are TGCACCAGCAGCTTGGCCGGGTACAATGAG. This sequence encodes CTSSLAGYNE. The whole CDR3 is CTSSLAGYNEQFF. This chain connects TRBV5-1 to TRBJ2-1; D remains ambiguous. The CDR3 end is not reached by the read, which stops 3 residues before it; the germline J gene fills it in. The CDR3 contains 13 residues. Germline V gene sequence: CDR1 SGHRS, CDR2 YFSETQ. Looking up the rest from reference TRBV5-1 and TRBJ2-1 gives the full variable domain: KAGVTQTPRYLIKTRGQQVTLSCSPISGHRSVSWYQQTPGQGLQFLFEYFSETQRNKGNFPGRFSGRQFSNSRSEMNVSTLELGDSALYLCTSSLAGYNEQFFGPGTRLTVL.

There are many counts of this clone. Read coverage stops 3 residues before the CDR3 terminus; the germline J gene supplies the remainder. The rearrangement links TRBV12-3 or TRBV12-4 to TRBJ1-1; 9 nucleotides line up with TRBD1. The CDR3 contains 16 residues. Trimming took 3 bases from V and 7 from J; bases not matched to a gene: 12. The CDR3 DNA, read in part, is TGTGCCAGCAGTTTCGCCCCGGGACAGGGAGTTAATGAA. It encodes CASSFAPGQGVNE. In full, the CDR3 reads CASSFAPGQGVNEAFF.

This clone was observed at least ten times. With the read ending 3 residues before the CDR3 end, the germline J gene is used to fill in that end. V usage is TRBV12-3 or TRBV12-4 and J usage is TRBJ1-2; D is uncertain. The V gene lost 6 bases and the J gene lost 6 bases, with 11 bases spanning the gap. This CDR3 has 12 amino acids. CDR3 DNA (partial): TGTGCCAGCAGCATATCGGGTAATGGC. It codes for CASSISGNG. The CDR3 as a whole reads CASSISGNGYTF.

This clone was recorded at least ten times. Sequencing ends 3 residues short of the CDR3 end; the germline J gene provides the rest. The chain carries TRBV20-1 and TRBJ2-1, with 8 positions matching TRBD2. CDR1 is DFQATT and CDR2 is SNEGSKA in the germline V gene (reference sequence). The CDR3 is 16 residues long. The V and J ends lost 5 bases and 6 bases, in that order; junction bases with no gene match: 15. The part of the CDR3 DNA that was read is TGCAGTGCTGAGTCGAGCGGGAGCTCTCGGCGCAATGAG. This translates into CSAESSGSSRRNE. The CDR3 as a whole reads CSAESSGSSRRNEQFF.

This clone has at least ten counts. Sequencing ends 3 residues short of the CDR3 end; the germline J gene provides the rest. This chain links TRBV5-6 with TRBJ2-7; 9 bases align to TRBD2. The CDR3 consists of 13 residues. CDR1 and CDR2 from the germline V gene are SGHDT and YYEEEE. Germline trimming cut 4 bases from V and 5 bases from J; bases unmatched to any gene: 4. CDR3 region: CASSHGTSNEQYF. The sequenced CDR3 bases are TGTGCCAGCAGCCATGGGACTAGCAACGAG.